These 28 T cell receptor beta chains share one sample of origin, sequenced in a study of CD8+ T cells in alopecia areata. Reverse transcribed after extraction, RNA yielded cDNA as the sequencing template. The assay was immunoSEQ multiplex PCR, and TCRdb's table has in-frame clones only and misses some. The sample has approximately 180,000 clones; around 63% are singletons. The source material was CD4+ T cells sorted from blood, sampled at week 0. These receptors all stem from a human donor with alopecia areata.

The rearrangement joins TRBV12-5 to TRBJ2-1; no firm D call. The CDR3 is made up of 13 amino acids. Trimming pared 5 bases from V and 8 bases from J, leaving 13 bases between. Germline V gene sequence: CDR1 LGHNT, CDR2 FRNRAP. The CDR3 DNA sequence: TGTGCTAGTGGTCCTGAGGCGGTACATGAGCAGTTCTTC. Its translation: CASGPEAVHEQFF.

J is TRBJ1-4 and V is TRBV4-1, with TRBD1 matching 8 bases. CDR1 MGHRA and CDR2 YSYEKL come from the germline V gene. Trimming at V came to 6 bases and at J to 10 bases, leaving 7 bases not matched to a gene. The length of the CDR3 is 13 residues. CDR3 region: CASRLDRGGKLFF. CDR3 in DNA: TGCGCCAGCAGACTCGACAGGGGAGGAAAACTGTTTTTT.

The CDR3 region has the DNA TGTGCCAGCAGTTTATCCCGGTGGGTAGCGGGGGACAATGAGCAGTTCTTC. Its protein is CASSLSRWVAGDNEQFF. The rearrangement uses TRBV27 and TRBJ2-1; 9 bases fit TRBD2. Germline CDR1 and CDR2: MNHEY and SMNVEV (reference sequence). The ends lost 0 bases at V and 5 bases at J; junction bases unmatched: 8. This CDR3 is built from 17 residues.

The genes are TRBV29-1 and TRBJ2-2; D assignment may be TRBD1 or TRBD2 (5 bases each). The CDR3 spans 15 residues. Germline CDR1 SQVTM, CDR2 ANQGSEA. Trimming removed 5 bases at V and 4 bases at J, with 17 bases between. CDR3 region: CSVRRSAGSTGELFF. In DNA form, the CDR3 reads TGCAGCGTTCGACGTTCGGCAGGGAGCACCGGGGAGCTGTTTTTT.

This clone turned up a few times. The V call is TRBV14, the J call TRBJ1-6; no definite D call. In germline, CDR1 is SGHDN, CDR2 FVKESK. The CDR3 covers 14 residues. V gave up 0 bases and J gave up 15 bases, with 15 bases separating them. This CDR3 is CASSQDLKVGLLHF. The DNA for the CDR3 is TGTGCCAGCAGCCAAGACTTAAAGGTTGGGCTCCTCCACTTT.

V usage is TRBV5-4 and J usage is TRBJ2-3, with TRBD2 matching over 7 bases. The CDR3 runs to 14 residues. With V trimmed by 3 bases and J by 3 bases, 4 bases remained unmatched. Germline V gene lookup returns CDR1 SGHNT and CDR2 YYREEE (reference sequence). CDR3 loop: CASSYGGRTDTQYF. CDR3 nucleotides: TGTGCCAGCAGCTACGGGGGGAGGACAGATACGCAGTATTTT.

This clone has a handful of counts. An end of the junction differs from the germline gene, which may be a read error. The rearrangement links TRBV7-2 to TRBJ2-2, with 8 nucleotides matching TRBD1. CDR3 length: 16 residues. Germline-derived CDR1 and CDR2 are SGHTA and FQGNSA. Here the CDR3 reads CASSVARTGMSGELFF. CDR3 in DNA: TGTGCCAGCAGCGTAGCCCGGACAGGGATGAGCGGGGAGCTGTTTTTT.

The chain recombines TRBV28 with TRBJ1-1; D is possibly TRBD1 (5 bases). The CDR3 covers 12 residues. The germline V gene has CDR1 MDHEN and CDR2 SYDVKM. Deletions cut 4 bases from V and 10 bases from J, with 13 bases between. CDR3 loop: CASSSTGVSAFF. CDR3 bases: TGTGCCAGCAGTTCCACAGGCGTATCAGCTTTCTTT. The variable domain in full, with the rest retrieved from reference TRBV28 and TRBJ1-1, is DVKVTQSSRYLVKRTGEKVFLECVQDMDHENMFWYRQDPGLGLRLIYFSYDVKMKEKGDIPEGYSVSREKKERFSLILESASTNQTSMYLCASSSTGVSAFFGQGTRLTVV.

This clone has a handful of counts. The chain uses TRBV27 and TRBJ2-1; the match to TRBD1 covers 10 bases. J gave up 7 bases and V 2 bases, and 5 bases lay outside the gene matches. The CDR3 has 15 residues. The V gene's germline CDR1 is MNHEY and CDR2 SMNVEV (reference sequence). The CDR3 DNA sequence: TGTGCCAGCAGTTTAATGGACAGGGGGTCAAATGAGCAGTTCTTC. Its protein is CASSLMDRGSNEQFF.

There are a few counts of this clone. This rearrangement joins TRBV10-1 to TRBJ1-1; weak D call: TRBD1 (6 bases). V was trimmed by 4 bases and J by 7 bases, leaving 10 bases between them. The germline gives CDR1 WNHNN, CDR2 SYGVQD (reference sequence). The length of the CDR3 is 12 residues. The CDR3 spells CASSVPQGEAFF. For the CDR3, the DNA is TGCGCCAGCAGTGTCCCACAGGGTGAAGCTTTCTTT.

This clone was seen more than once but under ten times. This chain links TRBV29-1 with TRBJ1-2; weak D call: TRBD1 (6 bases). The CDR3 has 14 residues. CDR1 is SQVTM and CDR2 is ANQGSEA in the germline V gene. Trimming took 3 bases from V and 6 from J, leaving 17 bases between them. For the CDR3, the DNA is TGCAGCGTTGAGTTGGGGGGCGTCGTCAATGGCTACACCTTC. It codes for CSVELGGVVNGYTF.

This chain's CDR3 is CASSSTPQGAYEQYF. The CDR3 DNA follows: TGCGCCAGCAGCTCCACTCCACAGGGAGCCTACGAGCAGTACTTC. The genes are TRBV5-1 and TRBJ2-7, with a weak D call TRBD1 (6 bases). The CDR3 consists of 15 residues. V was clipped by 3 bases and J by 2 bases, with 15 bases between them. Germline values: CDR1 SGHRS, CDR2 YFSETQ. Looking up the rest from reference TRBV5-1 and TRBJ2-7 gives the full variable domain: KAGVTQTPRYLIKTRGQQVTLSCSPISGHRSVSWYQQTPGQGLQFLFEYFSETQRNKGNFPGRFSGRQFSNSRSEMNVSTLELGDSALYLCASSSTPQGAYEQYFGPGTRLTVT.

This clone has only one observation. The V and J genes are TRBV7-2 and TRBJ1-2; TRBD1 matches 7 bases. J lost 4 bases, V lost 4 bases, and 21 bases had no gene match. Germline values: CDR1 SGHTA, CDR2 FQGNSA. The length of the CDR3 is 19 residues. The CDR3 DNA is TGTGCCAGCAGCTACCCAGGGGGAGGTGGTAGGAGACCTAGCTATGGCTACACCTTC. Translation gives CASSYPGGGGRRPSYGYTF.

The chain carries TRBV7-2 and TRBJ1-5; TRBD1 agrees at 8 bases. The CDR3 sequence is 14 residues long. V lost 4 bases to trimming and J lost 5 bases; unmatched junction nucleotides: 4. Germline V gives CDR1 SGHTA, CDR2 FQGNSA. The CDR3 nucleotides read TGTGCCAGCAGCTCAGGGGGCACCCATCAGCCCCAGCATTTT. It yields the protein CASSSGGTHQPQHF.

This chain uses TRBV7-9 with TRBJ2-3, with TRBD1 as a possible D gene (6 bases). V lost 6 bases and J 4 bases, leaving 14 bases between the germline ends. The germline gives CDR1 SEHNR, CDR2 FQNEAQ (reference sequence). There are 14 residues in the CDR3. The CDR3 DNA reads as TGTGCCAGCAGGGCAGGGGAGCGAGCAGATACGCAGTATTTT. This codes for CASRAGERADTQYF. Based on the CDR3 plus reference TRBV7-9 and TRBJ2-3, the full variable domain is DTGVSQNPRHKITKRGQNVTFRCDPISEHNRLYWYRQTLGQGPEFLTYFQNEAQLEKSRLLSDRFSAERPKGSFSTLEIQRTEQGDSAMYLCASRAGERADTQYFGPGTRLTVL.

J is TRBJ2-3 and V is TRBV4-3; TRBD2 is a possible D gene (6 bases). Trimming took off 0 bases at V and 10 bases at J, with 17 bases between the two ends. CDR3 length: 15 amino acids. CDR1 and CDR2 from the germline V gene are LGHNA and YSLEER. The CDR3 loop reads CASSQDRRAESSQYF. As DNA, the CDR3 is TGCGCCAGCAGCCAAGATCGGAGGGCAGAATCTTCGCAGTATTTT.

This chain uses TRBV7-9 with TRBJ1-5, with TRBD1 as a possible D gene (6 bases). Trimming pared 5 bases from V and 4 bases from J, leaving 15 bases between. Germline loops: CDR1 SEHNR, CDR2 FQNEAQ (reference sequence). The CDR3 totals 15 residues. The CDR3 nucleotides are TGTGCCAGCAGCCCTGGGACAATTTTGAATCAGCCCCAGCATTTT. Amino acids: CASSPGTILNQPQHF.

J is TRBJ1-2 and V is TRBV29-1, with 10 nucleotides matching TRBD1. V gave up 8 bases and J gave up 0 bases; unmatched junction bases: 3. The germline gives CDR1 SQVTM, CDR2 ANQGSEA. This CDR3 spans 13 amino acids. The CDR3 DNA reads TGCAGCACCGGACAGGGGGCTAACTATGGCTACACCTTC. The encoded protein is CSTGQGANYGYTF. Using reference TRBV29-1 and TRBJ1-2 for the parts outside the CDR3, the full variable domain is SAVISQKPSRDICQRGTSLTIQCQVDSQVTMMFWYRQQPGQSLTLIATANQGSEATYESGFVIDKFPISRPNLTFSTLTVSNMSPEDSSIYLCSTGQGANYGYTFGSGTRLTVV.

This clone was detected a few times. CDR3 sequence (DNA): TGTGCCAGCAGCTATGACGGACAGGGAAACTATGGCTACACCTTC. Protein product: CASSYDGQGNYGYTF. The chain has TRBV7-8 and TRBJ1-2, with 8 bases that match TRBD1. The V gene end was trimmed by 4 bases and the J gene end by 2 bases; junction bases not matched to a gene: 6. CDR3 length: 15 amino acids. In germline, CDR1 is SGHVS, CDR2 FQNEAQ.

The table lists this clone with a count of one. The gene calls are TRBV19 and TRBJ1-2; TRBD1 matches 9 bases. CDR3 length: 14 residues. Germline V gene sequence: CDR1 LNHDA, CDR2 SQIVND (reference sequence). V trimming: 3 bases; J trimming: 6 bases; junction bases outside the gene matches: 5. As DNA, the CDR3 is TGTGCCAGTAGTATTCCGGGACAGGGAAATGGCTACACCTTC. Translated, it gives CASSIPGQGNGYTF.

The chain couples TRBV30 to TRBJ1-1; D possibly corresponds to TRBD1 (5 bases). V was shortened by 5 bases and J by 1 base, with 11 bases between the two germline ends. The CDR3 is 13 amino acids. Germline V gene lookup returns CDR1 GTSNPN and CDR2 SVGIG (reference sequence). The CDR3 region is CAWAAGENTEAFF. CDR3 DNA: TGTGCCTGGGCCGCGGGGGAGAACACTGAAGCTTTCTTT. The whole variable domain, filled in from reference TRBV30 and TRBJ1-1, reads SQTIHQWPATLVQPVGSPLSLECTVEGTSNPNLYWYRQAAGRGLQLLFYSVGIGQISSEVPQNLSASRPQDRQFILSSKKLLLSDSGFYLCAWAAGENTEAFFGQGTRLTVV.

The rearrangement uses TRBV5-4 and TRBJ2-7; D unresolved. Per germline, CDR1 SGHNT and CDR2 YYREEE (reference sequence). The CDR3 spans 15 residues. V lost 0 bases and J 0 bases, leaving 10 bases between the germline ends. The chain's CDR3 is CASSLGQTSSYEQYF. DNA for the CDR3: TGTGCCAGCAGCTTGGGGCAAACAAGCTCCTACGAGCAGTACTTC.

The CDR3 nucleotides are TGTGCCAGCAGTGAGGCAGGGCAAGGCTACACCTTC. Translating it yields CASSEAGQGYTF. V gene TRBV25-1 combines with J gene TRBJ1-2, with a tentative D call TRBD1 (5 bases). Germline loops: CDR1 MGHDK, CDR2 SYGVNS. The germline V and J ends were trimmed by 3 bases and 8 bases, with 10 bases remaining between them. The CDR3 length is 12 residues.

This clone was recorded a few times. The chain combines TRBV7-2 with TRBJ2-7; the D gene is possibly TRBD1 (6 bases). Trimming removed 1 base from V and 5 bases from J, with 12 bases in between. The CDR3 runs 14 residues. CDR1 and CDR2 from the germline V gene are SGHTA and FQGNSA. The CDR3 protein is CASSLDEGVHEQYF. CDR3 DNA: TGTGCCAGCAGCTTAGATGAGGGGGTTCACGAGCAGTACTTC.

V gene TRBV4-1 combines with J gene TRBJ2-7, with no clear D. V was shortened by 4 bases and J by 3 bases, with 19 bases between the two germline ends. This CDR3 is built from 16 residues. Germline V gene data show CDR1 as MGHRA and CDR2 as YSYEKL. CDR3 region: CASSPSPGPRSYEQYF. The CDR3 coding sequence is TGCGCCAGCAGCCCTTCCCCCGGGCCCAGGAGCTACGAGCAGTACTTC.

The rearrangement uses TRBV5-1 and TRBJ1-2; the D is unclear. The ends were cut back, 0 bases at V and 1 base at J, with 4 bases in the middle. This CDR3 contains 13 residues. CDR1 SGHRS and CDR2 YFSETQ come from the germline V gene. The chain's CDR3 is CASSLGVNYGYTF. The CDR3 DNA follows: TGCGCCAGCAGCTTGGGGGTTAACTATGGCTACACCTTC. Full variable domain (missing parts from reference TRBV5-1 and TRBJ1-2): KAGVTQTPRYLIKTRGQQVTLSCSPISGHRSVSWYQQTPGQGLQFLFEYFSETQRNKGNFPGRFSGRQFSNSRSEMNVSTLELGDSALYLCASSLGVNYGYTFGSGTRLTVV.

This chain connects TRBV30 to TRBJ1-2; D is perhaps TRBD1 (5 bases). This CDR3 is built from 14 residues. The V end was cut by 2 bases, the J end by 8 bases, with 18 bases between. Germline V gives CDR1 GTSNPN, CDR2 SVGIG (reference sequence). DNA for the CDR3: TGTGCCTGGAGTAGCCGCAGGGATTCGGGGGGCTACACCTTC. It yields the protein CAWSSRRDSGGYTF.

The chain links TRBV6-6 to TRBJ1-4, with 8 nucleotides matching TRBD1. J lost 5 bases, V lost 2 bases, and 4 bases had no gene match. This CDR3 contains 15 residues. The V gene's germline CDR1 is MNHNY and CDR2 SVGAGI (reference sequence). CDR3: CASSYGTGVNEKLFF. Here the CDR3 DNA reads TGTGCCAGCAGTTACGGGACAGGAGTGAATGAAAAACTGTTTTTT.